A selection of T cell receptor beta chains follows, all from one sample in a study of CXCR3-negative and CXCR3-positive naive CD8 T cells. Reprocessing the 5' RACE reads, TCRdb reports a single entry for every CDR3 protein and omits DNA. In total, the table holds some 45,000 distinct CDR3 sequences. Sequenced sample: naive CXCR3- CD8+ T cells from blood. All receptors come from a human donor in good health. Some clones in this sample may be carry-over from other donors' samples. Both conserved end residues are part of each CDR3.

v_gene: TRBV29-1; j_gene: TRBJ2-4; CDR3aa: CSVRDTKNIQYF
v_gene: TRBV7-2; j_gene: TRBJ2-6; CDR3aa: CASSLSHGTHPGTEGANVLTF
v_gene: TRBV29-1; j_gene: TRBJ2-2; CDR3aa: CSVEGINTGELFF
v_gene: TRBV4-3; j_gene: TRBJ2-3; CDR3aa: CASSQGTGTTANTQYF
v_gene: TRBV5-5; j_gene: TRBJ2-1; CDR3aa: CASSSVGDEQFF
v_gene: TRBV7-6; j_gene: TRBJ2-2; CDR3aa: CASSLVPLGTGAGELFF
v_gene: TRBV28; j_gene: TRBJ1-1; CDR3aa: CASSPHRAGLTEAFF
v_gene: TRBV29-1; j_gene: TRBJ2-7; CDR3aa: CSVEVDGQSYEQYF
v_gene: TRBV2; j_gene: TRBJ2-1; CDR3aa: CASSGQGSYNEQFF
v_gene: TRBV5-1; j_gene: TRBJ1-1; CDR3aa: CASSLTGNTEAFF
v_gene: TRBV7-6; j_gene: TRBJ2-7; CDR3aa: CASSPATGPFYEQYF
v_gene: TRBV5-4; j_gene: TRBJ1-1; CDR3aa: CASSSPGTENTEAFF
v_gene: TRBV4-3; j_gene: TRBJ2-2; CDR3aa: CASSQIPGQETGELFF
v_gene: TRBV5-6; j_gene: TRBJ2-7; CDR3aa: CASSLSSSLSGQYF
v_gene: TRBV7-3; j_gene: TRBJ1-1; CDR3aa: CASSETGADPEAFF
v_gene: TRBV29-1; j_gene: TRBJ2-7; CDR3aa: CSVGGERGRNEQYF
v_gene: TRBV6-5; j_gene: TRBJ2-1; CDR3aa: CASSSDPGHEGNEQFF
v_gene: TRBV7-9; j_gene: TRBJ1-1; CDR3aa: CASSSAGHPNTEAFF
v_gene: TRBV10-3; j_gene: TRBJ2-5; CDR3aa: CAIGTWETQYF
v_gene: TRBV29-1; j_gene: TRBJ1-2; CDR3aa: CSSDWVNYGYTF
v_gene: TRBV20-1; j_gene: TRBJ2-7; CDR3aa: CSARDQDRVSYEQYF
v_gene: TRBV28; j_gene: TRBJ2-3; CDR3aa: CASSASRLAGGTDTQYF
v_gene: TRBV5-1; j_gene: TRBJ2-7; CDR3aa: CASSLWDREASEQYF
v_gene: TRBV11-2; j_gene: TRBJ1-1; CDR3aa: CASSLHPGLRTEAFF
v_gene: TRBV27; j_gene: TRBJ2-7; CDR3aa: CASSPNLAGAYEQYF
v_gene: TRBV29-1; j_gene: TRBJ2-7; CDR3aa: CSVVTEYGNQYF
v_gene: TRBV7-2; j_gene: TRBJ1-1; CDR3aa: CASSPELNTEAFF
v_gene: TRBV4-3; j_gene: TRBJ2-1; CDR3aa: CASSQDGGASEQFF
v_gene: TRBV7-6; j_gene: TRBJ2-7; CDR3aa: CASSLSTSLSSYEQYF
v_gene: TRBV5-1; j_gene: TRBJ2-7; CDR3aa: CASSSRDSYEQYF
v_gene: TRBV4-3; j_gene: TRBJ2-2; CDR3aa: CASGPGDRTGELFF
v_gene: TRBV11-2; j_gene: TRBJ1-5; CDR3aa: CASSLGTLQPQHF
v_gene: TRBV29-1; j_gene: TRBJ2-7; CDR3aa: CSVRLAGSYEQYF
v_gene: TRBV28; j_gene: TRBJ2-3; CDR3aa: CASSSQGLDTQYF
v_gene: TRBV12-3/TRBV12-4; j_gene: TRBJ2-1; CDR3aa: CASTRTGGPSNEQFF
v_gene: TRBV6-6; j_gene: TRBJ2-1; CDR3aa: CASGTGVLALYNEQFF
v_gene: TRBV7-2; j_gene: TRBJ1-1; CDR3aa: CASSDADSYTEAFF
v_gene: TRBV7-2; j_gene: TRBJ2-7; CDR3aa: CASSGAGTSTYEQYF
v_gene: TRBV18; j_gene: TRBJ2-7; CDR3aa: CASSPGTVSYEQYF
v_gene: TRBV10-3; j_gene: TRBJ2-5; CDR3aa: CAIRDQETQYF
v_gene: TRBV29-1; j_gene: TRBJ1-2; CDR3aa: CSVSAGQGNYGYTF
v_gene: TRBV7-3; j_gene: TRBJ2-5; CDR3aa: CASSLMARETQYF
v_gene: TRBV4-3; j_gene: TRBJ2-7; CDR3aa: CASSQDYQRGLYEQYF
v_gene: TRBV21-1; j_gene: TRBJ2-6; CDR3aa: CASPYKKDGPPSTNVLTF
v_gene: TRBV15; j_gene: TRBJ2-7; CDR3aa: CATSRSPGTNYEQYF
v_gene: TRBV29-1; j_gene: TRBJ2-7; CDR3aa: CSVDTGTAYEQYF
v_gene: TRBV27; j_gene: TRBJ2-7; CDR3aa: CASSSRQGAYEQYF
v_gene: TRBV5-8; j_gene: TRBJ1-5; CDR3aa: CASRPPPGPMVDQPQHF
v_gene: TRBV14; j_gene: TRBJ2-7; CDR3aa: CASSQGFYEQYF